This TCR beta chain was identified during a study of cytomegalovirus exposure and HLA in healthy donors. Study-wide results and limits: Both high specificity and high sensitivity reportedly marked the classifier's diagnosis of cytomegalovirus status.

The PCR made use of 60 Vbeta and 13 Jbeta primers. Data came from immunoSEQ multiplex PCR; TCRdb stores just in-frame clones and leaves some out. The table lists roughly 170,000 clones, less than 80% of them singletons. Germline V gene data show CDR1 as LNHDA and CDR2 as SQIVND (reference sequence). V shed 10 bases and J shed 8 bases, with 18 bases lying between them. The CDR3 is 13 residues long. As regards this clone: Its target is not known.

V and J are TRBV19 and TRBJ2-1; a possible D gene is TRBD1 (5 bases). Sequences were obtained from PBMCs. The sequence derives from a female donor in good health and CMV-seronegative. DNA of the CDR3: TGTGCCACCAAGGGGTGGGAAGGCCATGAGCAGTTCTTC. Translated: CATKGWEGHEQFF.